The source of this T cell receptor beta chain is a study of T cells in tuberculosis. About the research overall: In South Africa, adults with active tuberculosis were compared with IGRA-negative and latently infected IGRA-positive adolescents.

Study-level points and caveats: Classification accuracy was 85% to 90% (AUROC roughly 0.9) with the GMM-specific repertoire.

Time point defined: new active TB diagnosis, blood taken before or within 7 days of starting treatment. The CDR3 consists of 15 residues. The V gene lost 4 bases and the J gene lost 4 bases, with 15 bases spanning the gap. The V gene's germline CDR1 is SGHRS and CDR2 YFSETQ. Notes on this clone: Its antigen is undetermined.

TCRdb keeps only in-frame clones here, not all; method: immunoSEQ multiplex PCR. The table has about 30,000 clones, around 92% seen once. Sequenced material: PBMCs, taken at tuberculosis diagnosis. This chain connects TRBV5-1 to TRBJ2-1; D might be TRBD1 (6 bases). The receptor's source is an adult with tuberculosis. The CDR3 DNA reads as TGCGCCAGCAGCATAGAAGGGACACTTTACAATGAGCAGTTCTTC. Encoded protein: CASSIEGTLYNEQFF. Supplemented by reference TRBV5-1 and TRBJ2-1, the full variable domain reads KAGVTQTPRYLIKTRGQQVTLSCSPISGHRSVSWYQQTPGQGLQFLFEYFSETQRNKGNFPGRFSGRQFSNSRSEMNVSTLELGDSALYLCASSIEGTLYNEQFFGPGTRLTVL.